Below, 30 T cell receptor beta chains from the same sample are listed, as sequenced in a study of human T cells and chemical hapten exposure. TCRdb re-analysed the RACE reads in MiXCR, keeping a single row per CDR3 protein. The sample lists 85,000 or so distinct CDR3 sequences, 11% occurring once. Time point denoted: patch test 2, 6 weeks after DPC sensitization. Treatment meaning: therapeutic diphenylcyclopropenone sensitization with weekly scalp DPC. Sample: whole blood, taken in connection with sensitization to the hapten diphenylcyclopropenone (DPC). These receptors originate from a man between 18 and 29 years old with alopecia areata. Some clones in this sample may be carry-over from other donors' samples.

There are many counts of this clonotype. The J gene is TRBJ2-5, the V gene TRBV7-6; TRBD2 matches 7 bases. Per the germline V gene, CDR1 is SGHVS and CDR2 is FNYEAQ. The ends lost 0 bases at V and 8 bases at J; junction bases unmatched: 18. This CDR3 is 18 amino acids long. The CDR3 nucleotides are TGTGCCAGCAGCTTAGCGCGGGGGAGGCTGAATCCCAAGAGAACCCAGTACTTC. Residues: CASSLARGRLNPKRTQYF.

This clonotype was picked up a small number of times. This chain joins TRBV28 and TRBJ1-1; D gene ambiguous. Looked up from germline, CDR1 is MDHEN and CDR2 is SYDVKM. The CDR3 is 11 residues long. With 3 bases removed from V and 5 bases from J, the gap between germline ends came to 4 bases. The CDR3: CASSFRTEAFF. The DNA of the CDR3 is TGTGCCAGCAGTTTTAGGACTGAAGCTTTCTTT.

In its sample, this clonotype was seen many times. The chain couples TRBV7-3 to TRBJ2-3; the match to TRBD1 covers 10 bases. This CDR3 contains 18 residues. The V gene end was trimmed by 5 bases and the J gene end by 8 bases; junction bases not matched to a gene: 19. CDR1 SGHTA and CDR2 FQGTGA come from the germline V gene. Written as DNA, the CDR3 is TGTGCCAGCAGCCCGGCGACAGGGGGCGTTATTAGGGGAGTTACGCAGTATTTT. Encoded protein: CASSPATGGVIRGVTQYF. Together with reference TRBV7-3 and TRBJ2-3, the CDR3 gives the full variable domain: GAGVSQTPSNKVTEKGKYVELRCDPISGHTALYWYRQSLGQGPEFLIYFQGTGAADDSGLPNDRFFAVRPEGSVSTLKIQRTERGDSAVYLCASSPATGGVIRGVTQYFGPGTRLTVL.

At least ten counts were recorded for this clonotype. The V gene is TRBV29-1, the J gene TRBJ1-1, with a tentative D call TRBD1 (5 bases). CDR1 is SQVTM and CDR2 is ANQGSEA in the germline V gene. CDR3 size: 11 residues. V lost 6 bases, J lost 4 bases, and 9 bases lay in between. CDR3 nucleotide sequence: TGCAGCGTCCCAGGGTCCACTGAAGCTTTCTTT. It translates to CSVPGSTEAFF.

This chain links TRBV7-2 with TRBJ1-6; D gene uncertain. This CDR3 contains 16 residues. The V gene's germline CDR1 is SGHTA and CDR2 FQGNSA. Trimming stripped 5 bases from V and 8 bases from J, with 19 bases between. The CDR3 DNA reads TGTGCCAGCAGCCCTGGTCGGCGGAGAAGGGATTCACCCCTCCACTTT. Translation gives CASSPGRRRRDSPLHF.

This clonotype was detected a few times. V usage is TRBV3-1 and J usage is TRBJ1-2; 10 bases align to TRBD1. J was trimmed by 8 bases and V by 4 bases; bases with no gene match: 7. Looked up from germline, CDR1 is LGHDT and CDR2 is YNNKEL (reference sequence). This CDR3 is built from 14 residues. CDR3 DNA sequence: TGTGCCAGCAGCCGGATCGGGACAGGGGACGGCTACACCTTC. Translated: CASSRIGTGDGYTF.

This clonotype showed up just once. DNA of the CDR3: TGTGCCAGCCTATTTGGGACAGTCTCCACTGAAGCTTTCTTT. It specifies CASLFGTVSTEAFF. The J gene is TRBJ1-1, the V gene TRBV19; 7 bases align to TRBD1. The V segment lost 9 bases and the J segment 4 bases; nucleotides outside the gene matches: 11. The germline gives CDR1 LNHDA, CDR2 SQIVND (reference sequence). The CDR3 covers 14 residues.

This clonotype was counted ten times or more. The chain is built from TRBV10-3 and TRBJ2-2, with a weak D call TRBD1 (6 bases). CDR3 length: 12 amino acids. The ends were cut back, 3 bases at V and 10 bases at J, with 9 bases in the middle. CDR1 ENHRY and CDR2 SYGVKD come from the germline V gene. The CDR3 DNA sequence: TGTGCCATCAGTGACAGGGGTTCGGAGCTGTTTTTT. Translating it yields CAISDRGSELFF.

This clonotype was detected a few times. This sequence joins TRBV7-3 and TRBJ2-5; D is uncertain. CDR1 is SGHTA, CDR2 FQGTGA, per germline. Trimming removed 6 bases at V and 5 bases at J, with 13 bases between. This CDR3 comprises 13 residues. The CDR3 protein is CASSLDGFETQYF. CDR3 nucleotides: TGTGCCAGCAGTTTAGACGGCTTTGAGACCCAGTACTTC.

A few counts support this clonotype. This sequence joins TRBV7-2 and TRBJ2-3; D might be TRBD1 (5 bases). The germline V gene has CDR1 SGHTA and CDR2 FQGNSA. The V and J ends lost 5 bases and 8 bases respectively, with 11 bases between them. The CDR3 extends over 12 amino acids. The CDR3 loop reads CASSITGFTQYF. The CDR3 DNA follows: TGTGCCAGCAGCATCACAGGTTTTACGCAGTATTTT.

This clonotype was seen many times. The rearrangement uses TRBV7-9 and TRBJ2-2, with TRBD1 identical over 10 bases. Trimming cost V 5 bases and J 4 bases; bases outside gene matches: 16. Germline CDR1 SEHNR, CDR2 FQNEAQ (reference sequence). The CDR3 sequence is 19 residues long. CDR3 sequence: CASSKRRPGQGSGTGELFF. In DNA, the CDR3 is TGTGCCAGCAGCAAAAGACGCCCGGGACAGGGGTCAGGCACCGGGGAGCTGTTTTTT.

This clonotype appeared many times. The chain links TRBV5-1 to TRBJ1-2, with TRBD1 matching over 11 bases. The CDR3 extends over 14 amino acids. The V gene end was trimmed by 4 bases and the J gene end by 6 bases; junction bases not matched to a gene: 5. Germline CDR1 and CDR2: SGHRS and YFSETQ. CDR3 bases: TGCGCCAGCAGCGTGGACAGGGGGCTAAATGGCTACACCTTC. It yields the protein CASSVDRGLNGYTF. Looking up the rest from reference TRBV5-1 and TRBJ1-2 gives the full variable domain: KAGVTQTPRYLIKTRGQQVTLSCSPISGHRSVSWYQQTPGQGLQFLFEYFSETQRNKGNFPGRFSGRQFSNSRSEMNVSTLELGDSALYLCASSVDRGLNGYTFGSGTRLTVV.

J is TRBJ1-1 and V is TRBV7-3; D is perhaps TRBD1 (6 bases). Germline lookup yields CDR1 SGHTA and CDR2 FQGTGA. The length of the CDR3 is 14 residues. Trimming shortened V by 2 bases and J by 3 bases, and 10 bases separated the two germline ends. The CDR3, as DNA: TGTGCCAGCAGCTTAGCTGACAGGTACACTGAAGCTTTCTTT. As protein: CASSLADRYTEAFF.

This clonotype was counted at least ten times. The gene calls are TRBV20-1 and TRBJ2-5; TRBD1 matches at 9 bases. CDR1 and CDR2 from the germline V gene are DFQATT and SNEGSKA (reference sequence). V was pared by 6 bases and J by 4 bases, with 6 bases of the junction left unmatched. This CDR3 comprises 13 residues. CDR3: CSARQGGGETQYF. For the CDR3, the DNA is TGCAGTGCCAGACAGGGGGGAGGAGAGACCCAGTACTTC.

This clonotype came up many times. The chain has TRBV6-5 and TRBJ1-4; D is unresolved. From germline, CDR1 is MNHEY and CDR2 SVGAGI. V gave up 2 bases and J gave up 3 bases, with 10 bases separating them. The CDR3 spans 15 residues. CDR3 sequence: CASSYRGPPNEKLFF. Here the CDR3 DNA reads TGTGCCAGCAGTTACCGAGGTCCACCTAATGAAAAACTGTTTTTT.

This clonotype appeared many times. The chain joins TRBV6-2 or TRBV6-3 to TRBJ2-7; 11 bases match TRBD1. There are 15 residues in the CDR3. Germline V gives CDR1 MNHEY, CDR2 SVGEGT. V lost 4 bases to trimming and J lost 3 bases; unmatched junction nucleotides: 5. CDR3 loop: CASSSTGTGGYEQYF. The CDR3 DNA follows: TGTGCCAGCAGTTCCACCGGGACAGGGGGCTACGAGCAGTACTTC.

Only a few counts were recorded for this clonotype. In DNA, the CDR3 is TGCGCCAGCAGCCACAGTGGTAATGAGCAGTTCTTC. Its protein product is CASSHSGNEQFF. The genes are TRBV10-1 and TRBJ2-1; D gene uncertain. CDR3 length equals 12 residues. Germline CDR1 reads WNHNN; CDR2 reads SYGVQD (reference sequence). V lost 6 bases to trimming and J lost 7 bases, with 10 bases between them.

This clonotype occurred many times. DNA for the CDR3: TGTGCCAGCAGTTATACAGGGGCTGGGGCCAACGTCCTGACTTTC. It is translated as CASSYTGAGANVLTF. The V call is TRBV12-3 or TRBV12-4, the J call TRBJ2-6; TRBD1 agrees at 7 bases. The CDR3 covers 15 residues. V lost 4 bases and J lost 2; bases outside the gene matches: 2.

This clonotype was seen a few times. The chain carries TRBV7-7 and TRBJ2-2; TRBD2 might be the D (5 bases). Germline V gene data show CDR1 as SSHAT and CDR2 as FNYEAQ (reference sequence). The CDR3 length is 14 residues. Between the trimmed V and J ends, which lost 8 bases and 4 bases, there was a span of 14 bases. The CDR3 nucleotides read TGTGCCAGCCGGACTTCTAGGACCACCGGGGAGCTGTTTTTT. It yields the protein CASRTSRTTGELFF.

This clonotype was seen a handful of times. The chain combines TRBV5-1 with TRBJ2-1; no clear D. The CDR3 has 11 residues. Per the germline V gene, CDR1 is SGHRS and CDR2 is YFSETQ. The V end lost 3 bases, the J end lost 10 bases, and 8 bases lay between the germline ends. The CDR3 region is CASSSGSEQFF. As DNA, the CDR3 is TGCGCCAGCAGCTCTGGGTCCGAGCAGTTCTTC.

This chain connects TRBV10-3 to TRBJ1-5; D remains unclear. CDR1 and CDR2 from the germline V gene are ENHRY and SYGVKD. The V end lost 2 bases, the J end lost 6 bases, and 8 bases lay between the germline ends. The CDR3 length is 13 residues. The CDR3 DNA sequence: TGTGCCATCAGTGAGACTCTTATTCAGCCCCAGCATTTT. It yields the protein CAISETLIQPQHF.

This chain connects TRBV6-2 or TRBV6-3 to TRBJ2-6; maybe TRBD1 (6 bases). The V and J ends lost 8 bases and 1 base respectively, with 24 bases between them. The CDR3 has 19 residues. Germline CDR1 is MNHEY and CDR2 is SVGEGT. CDR3 nucleotide sequence: TGTGCCAGCTCCTGGGGGCAGACGATAATACCTTCTGGGGCCAACGTCCTGACTTTC. Translating gives CASSWGQTIIPSGANVLTF.

This clonotype turned up a few times. The CDR3 nucleotides are TGCGCCAGCAGCATAAATCCTGGGACAGCAGGTGGCTACACCTTC. Residues: CASSINPGTAGGYTF. The rearrangement links TRBV5-1 to TRBJ1-2; the match to TRBD1 covers 7 bases. After removal of 4 bases from V and 7 bases from J, the junction contained 13 bases not matched to a gene. The CDR3 is made up of 15 amino acids. From germline, CDR1 is SGHRS and CDR2 YFSETQ. Complete variable domain (other parts from reference TRBV5-1 and TRBJ1-2): KAGVTQTPRYLIKTRGQQVTLSCSPISGHRSVSWYQQTPGQGLQFLFEYFSETQRNKGNFPGRFSGRQFSNSRSEMNVSTLELGDSALYLCASSINPGTAGGYTFGSGTRLTVV.

This clonotype was seen at least ten times. This chain connects TRBV20-1 to TRBJ2-7; D is unclear. V lost 0 bases, J lost 1 base, and 7 bases lay in between. The germline gives CDR1 DFQATT, CDR2 SNEGSKA (reference sequence). CDR3 size: 13 residues. The CDR3 sequence is CSARDMGSYEQYF. The CDR3 nucleotides read TGCAGTGCTAGAGATATGGGATCCTACGAGCAGTACTTC.

DNA for the CDR3: TGCAGTGCTAGTACGAGGGTATATGCCTATGGCTACACCTTC. Protein: CSASTRVYAYGYTF. This rearrangement joins TRBV20-1 to TRBJ1-2, with D uncertain. The CDR3 has 14 residues. V lost 3 bases to trimming and J lost 4 bases, with 15 bases between them. Germline lookup yields CDR1 DFQATT and CDR2 SNEGSKA (reference sequence).

This clonotype was detected ten times or more. This chain uses TRBV11-2 with TRBJ1-3; D gene unclear. The germline gives CDR1 SGHAT, CDR2 FQNNGV. V dropped 0 bases and J dropped 0 bases, with 12 bases sitting between them. This CDR3 has 17 amino acids. DNA of the CDR3: TGTGCCAGCAGCTTAGACCGAGGAGACGTCTCTGGAAACACCATATATTTT. Amino acids: CASSLDRGDVSGNTIYF. The variable domain in full, completed from reference TRBV11-2 and TRBJ1-3, reads EAGVAQSPRYKIIEKRQSVAFWCNPISGHATLYWYQQILGQGPKLLIQFQNNGVVDDSQLPKDRFSAERLKGVDSTLKIQPAKLEDSAVYLCASSLDRGDVSGNTIYFGEGSWLTVV.

Only a few counts were recorded for this clonotype. The chain carries TRBV20-1 and TRBJ2-5; D is undetermined. In germline, CDR1 is DFQATT, CDR2 SNEGSKA (reference sequence). The CDR3 consists of 12 residues. Trimming pared 3 bases from V and 1 base from J, leaving 6 bases between. CDR3 DNA sequence: TGCAGTGCTAGGGGCGGCCAAGAGACCCAGTACTTC. It encodes CSARGGQETQYF.

This clonotype was recorded at least ten times. J is TRBJ2-5 and V is TRBV4-3; 7 bases fit TRBD1. The V gene's germline CDR1 is LGHNA and CDR2 YSLEER. With V trimmed by 1 base and J by 2 bases, 7 bases remained unmatched. The CDR3 runs to 16 residues. In DNA, the CDR3 is TGCGCCAGCAGCCAAGGTTTCGGGACAGCACAAGAGACCCAGTACTTC. It codes for CASSQGFGTAQETQYF.

This clonotype has at least ten counts. CDR3 coding DNA: TGTGCCAGCAGCTTGGGACAGGGGGATAATTCACCCCTCCACTTT. Protein: CASSLGQGDNSPLHF. This rearrangement joins TRBV11-2 to TRBJ1-6, with TRBD1 identical over 11 bases. The CDR3 totals 15 residues. V shed 3 bases and J 5 bases; nucleotides not matched to a gene: 0. The germline V gene encodes CDR1 SGHAT and CDR2 FQNNGV. The variable domain in full, with the rest retrieved from reference TRBV11-2 and TRBJ1-6, is EAGVAQSPRYKIIEKRQSVAFWCNPISGHATLYWYQQILGQGPKLLIQFQNNGVVDDSQLPKDRFSAERLKGVDSTLKIQPAKLEDSAVYLCASSLGQGDNSPLHFGNGTRLTVT.

V and J are TRBV5-6 and TRBJ1-2; D is uncertain. The CDR3 loop spans 11 amino acids. V lost 4 bases and J lost 3, with 4 bases in between. Germline CDR1 SGHDT, CDR2 YYEEEE. In nucleotides, the CDR3 is TGTGCCAGCAGCACCGACTATGGCTACACCTTC. This codes for CASSTDYGYTF.